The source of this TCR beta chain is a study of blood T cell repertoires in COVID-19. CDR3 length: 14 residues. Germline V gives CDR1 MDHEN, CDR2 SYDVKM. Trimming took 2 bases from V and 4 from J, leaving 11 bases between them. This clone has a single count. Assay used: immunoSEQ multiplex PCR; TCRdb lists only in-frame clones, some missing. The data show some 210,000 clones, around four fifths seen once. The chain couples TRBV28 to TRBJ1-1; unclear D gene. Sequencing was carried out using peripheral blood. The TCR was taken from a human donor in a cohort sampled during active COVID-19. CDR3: CASSLPLSSTEAFF. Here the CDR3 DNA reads TGTGCCAGCAGTTTACCCCTCTCCAGCACTGAAGCTTTCTTT.